The 7 T cell receptor beta chains below all came from one sample that was sequenced in a study of response to subunit inactivated influenza vaccine. TCRdb processed the RT-PCR reads anew with MiXCR; each CDR3 protein has one entry. The repertoire holds roughly 700,000 distinct CDR3 sequences, with about 15% as singletons. This material consisted of PBMCs from blood, taken less than 13 days after vaccination. All receptors come from a man aged 45-60 years who received an inactivated influenza vaccine.

This clonotype appeared a few times. The rearrangement uses TRBV29-1 and TRBJ1-4; D not resolved. Germline lookup yields CDR1 SQVTM and CDR2 ANQGSEA. Between the trimmed V and J ends, which lost 7 bases and 0 bases, there was a span of 18 bases. This CDR3 contains 16 residues. DNA for the CDR3: TGCAGCGGCATAAACTGGGCAGGCACAACTAATGAAAAACTGTTTTTT. This gives the protein CSGINWAGTTNEKLFF.

The CDR3 region has the DNA TGCGCCAGCAGCTCGTCACCCGAAGAGACCCAGTACTTC. This codes for CASSSSPEETQYF. V usage is TRBV5-1 and J usage is TRBJ2-5; unclear D gene. This CDR3 region has 13 residues. Per the germline V gene, CDR1 is SGHRS and CDR2 is YFSETQ. V was trimmed by 3 bases and J by 3 bases, leaving 9 bases between them.

This clonotype was picked up a small number of times. CDR3 protein: CASSAIGRNTEAFF. For the CDR3, the DNA is TGTGCCAGCAGCGCGATAGGACGGAACACTGAAGCTTTCTTT. This rearrangement joins TRBV9 to TRBJ1-1, with D unclear. The CDR3 extends over 14 amino acids. CDR1 and CDR2 from the germline V gene are SGDLS and YYNGEE. Trimming stripped 3 bases from V and 1 base from J, with 10 bases between.

The CDR3 is CSAREGGGTDTQYF. The CDR3 region has the DNA TGCAGTGCTAGAGAAGGGGGGGGCACAGATACGCAGTATTTT. The V call is TRBV20-1, the J call TRBJ2-3, with D perhaps TRBD2 (7 bases). Looked up from germline, CDR1 is DFQATT and CDR2 is SNEGSKA (reference sequence). This CDR3 region has 14 residues. Trimming removed 0 bases from V and 1 base from J, with 8 bases in between.

This clonotype has only a few counts. V gene TRBV20-1 combines with J gene TRBJ2-7; D gene uncertain. Looked up from germline, CDR1 is DFQATT and CDR2 is SNEGSKA (reference sequence). This CDR3 has 14 amino acids. V lost 6 bases and J lost 0, with 15 bases in between. CDR3 sequence reads: CSADGSELSYEQYF. The CDR3 DNA reads as TGCAGTGCGGACGGGTCGGAGCTCTCCTACGAGCAGTACTTC.

This clonotype was seen more than once but under ten times. The chain couples TRBV5-5 to TRBJ2-1; TRBD1 matches 8 bases. This CDR3 has 15 amino acids. After removal of 0 bases from V and 8 bases from J, the junction contained 7 bases not matched to a gene. Per germline, CDR1 SGHKS and CDR2 YYEKEE (reference sequence). DNA for the CDR3: TGTGCCAGCAGCTTGGTTGGACAGGGAAGGGATGAGCAGTTCTTC. Translating it yields CASSLVGQGRDEQFF.

This clonotype came up a few times. This chain joins TRBV27 and TRBJ1-2; TRBD1 agrees at 7 bases. Per the germline V gene, CDR1 is MNHEY and CDR2 is SMNVEV (reference sequence). With V trimmed by 0 bases and J by 8 bases, 3 bases remained unmatched. CDR3 length: 13 amino acids. CDR3 sequence: CASSLSGGLGYTF. Here the CDR3 DNA reads TGTGCCAGCAGTTTATCAGGGGGCCTAGGCTACACCTTC.